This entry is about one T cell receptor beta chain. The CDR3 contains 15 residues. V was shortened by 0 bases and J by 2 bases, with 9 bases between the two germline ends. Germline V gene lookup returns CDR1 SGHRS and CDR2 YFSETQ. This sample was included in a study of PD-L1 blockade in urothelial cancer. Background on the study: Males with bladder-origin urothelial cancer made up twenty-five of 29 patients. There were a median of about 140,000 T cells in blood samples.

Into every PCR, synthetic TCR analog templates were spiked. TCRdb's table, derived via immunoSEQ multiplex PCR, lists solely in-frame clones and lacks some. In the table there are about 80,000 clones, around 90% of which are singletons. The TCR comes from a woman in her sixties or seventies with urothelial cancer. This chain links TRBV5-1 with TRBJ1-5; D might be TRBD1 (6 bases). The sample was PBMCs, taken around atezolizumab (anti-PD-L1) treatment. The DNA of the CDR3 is TGCGCCAGCAGCTTGGGGCCAGGGGGCAATCAGCCCCAGCATTTT. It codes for CASSLGPGGNQPQHF.